This TCR beta chain was found in a study of response to subunit inactivated influenza vaccine. This clonotype was seen only a few times. Its cognate antigen is unknown. V shed 5 bases and J 6 bases; nucleotides not matched to a gene: 8. The CDR3 is 15 amino acids. In germline, CDR1 is SGHTA, CDR2 FQGNSA. The study, taken as a whole, reports: Only a handful of new T cells, the authors suggested, are recruited with each seasonal influenza vaccination.

Via MiXCR, TCRdb re-called the RT-PCR reads, giving one row per CDR3 protein. Of approximately 530,000 distinct CDR3 sequences in the sample, 10% to 15% were seen once. This specimen was PBMCs from blood, taken more than 35 days after vaccination. The clonotype was recovered from a middle-aged man who received an inactivated influenza vaccine. This chain joins TRBV7-2 and TRBJ2-4, with 9 bases identical to TRBD1. Here the CDR3 reads CASSPQGATRNIQYF. CDR3 nucleotides: TGTGCCAGCAGCCCACAGGGGGCTACTCGAAACATTCAGTACTTC.